This T cell receptor beta chain was recorded in a study of cytomegalovirus exposure and HLA in healthy donors. Study-wide points: In an earlier analysis, in some 500 donors, most V segments appeared productive either ~87% or ~30% of the time.

This CDR3 is 16 amino acids long. With V trimmed by 4 bases and J by 5 bases, 12 bases remained unmatched. Germline V CDR1 and CDR2: SGHNT, YENEEA. As concerns this clone: Its antigen is as yet unknown.

60 Vbeta and 13 Jbeta primers were used in PCR. Data came from immunoSEQ multiplex PCR; TCRdb stores just in-frame clones and leaves some out. The repertoire holds some 100,000 clones, with roughly four fifths as singletons. V and J are TRBV11-3 and TRBJ2-5, with TRBD2 matching 8 bases. This receptor was taken from a male donor in good health and CMV-seropositive. What was sequenced was PBMCs. CDR3: CASSSPAAGGGETQYF. CDR3 nucleotide sequence: TGTGCCAGCAGCTCCCCCGCGGCGGGGGGTGGGGAGACCCAGTACTTC.